Below, 22 T cell receptor beta chains from the same sample are listed, as sequenced in a study of vaccination and CD4 T cells after COVID-19. These receptors lack a known antigen. Cultured CD4+ T cell DNA was sequenced using the Oncomine TCR Beta short-read assay. TCRdb reprocessed the PCR reads via MiXCR and lists one record per CDR3 protein. The table has approximately 11,000 distinct CDR3 sequences, 30% seen once. Treatment of the sample: roughly 10-day PBMC culture with coronavirus spike peptide pools or control peptides (ViraFEST assay). The specimen was cultured CD4+ T cells from blood. Receptors were obtained from a human donor with COVID-19.

The chain joins TRBV12-3 or TRBV12-4 to TRBJ1-6; TRBD1 aligns across 7 bases. Trimming took 9 bases from V and 5 from J; bases not matched to a gene: 7. The CDR3 consists of 14 residues. The CDR3 DNA is TGTGCCAGTAAGTCCGGGACAGATAATTCACCCCTCCACTTT. Residues: CASKSGTDNSPLHF.

This clonotype was seen a few times. The rearrangement uses TRBV11-2 and TRBJ2-7, with 10 bases lining up with TRBD1. V lost 6 bases and J lost 2; bases outside the gene matches: 4. The CDR3 sequence is 14 residues long. Germline V gene lookup returns CDR1 SGHAT and CDR2 FQNNGV. The CDR3 DNA reads as TGTGCCAGCAGGCGGACAGGGGGGACCTACGAGCAGTACTTC. The encoded protein is CASRRTGGTYEQYF.

About this clonotype itself: Mismatch with germline at one junction end may stem from a read error. The chain combines TRBV11-1 with TRBJ1-3; D unclear. The CDR3 has 14 residues. Germline V gene sequence: CDR1 SGHAT, CDR2 FQDESV (reference sequence). CDR3 sequence reads: CASSLAADGNTIYF. The DNA of the CDR3 is TGCGCCAGCAGCTTGGCCGCAGATGGAAACACCATATATTTT.

The V gene is TRBV7-2, the J gene TRBJ2-1, with 13 bases aligning to TRBD2. Looked up from germline, CDR1 is SGHTA and CDR2 is FQGNSA. The CDR3 is made up of 17 amino acids. V lost 5 bases to trimming and J lost 9 bases; unmatched junction nucleotides: 13. CDR3: CASSRPRGTSGVAEQFF. The CDR3 nucleotides are TGTGCCAGCAGCCGCCCACGAGGGACTAGCGGGGTCGCTGAGCAGTTCTTC.

This clonotype was seen a handful of times. The gene calls are TRBV18 and TRBJ2-3; no clear D gene. Trimming removed 8 bases from V and 2 bases from J, with 17 bases in between. Germline CDR1 and CDR2: KGHSH and LQKENI. The CDR3 has 15 amino acids. This CDR3 reads CASPWVLHITDTQYF. In nucleotides, the CDR3 is TGTGCCAGCCCATGGGTCTTGCACATCACAGATACGCAGTATTTT.

This clonotype appeared a few times. This rearrangement joins TRBV5-4 to TRBJ1-2; possibly TRBD1 for D (5 bases). The germline gives CDR1 SGHNT, CDR2 YYREEE (reference sequence). The V end was cut by 2 bases, the J end by 4 bases, with 15 bases between. The CDR3 is made up of 15 amino acids. The chain's CDR3 is CASSLGDDTVYGYTF. CDR3 DNA sequence: TGTGCCAGCAGCTTAGGGGACGATACCGTCTATGGCTACACCTTC.

This clonotype is classed as medium-sized (0.01 to 0.1%). V and J are TRBV27 and TRBJ1-1; D uncertain. Trimming took off 3 bases at V and 1 base at J, with 6 bases between the two ends. The CDR3 totals 13 residues. Germline V gene sequence: CDR1 MNHEY, CDR2 SMNVEV (reference sequence). The CDR3 here is CASSFTGNTEAFF. CDR3 in DNA: TGTGCCAGCAGTTTCACCGGGAACACTGAAGCTTTCTTT.

This clonotype was counted a few times. The chain links TRBV20-1 to TRBJ1-4; D gene unclear. This CDR3 has 15 residues. CDR1 and CDR2 (germline): DFQATT, SNEGSKA (reference sequence). In nucleotides, the CDR3 is TGCAGCGCTGAATTGGGCAGCTCAACTAATGAAAAACTGTTTTTT. It yields the protein CSAELGSSTNEKLFF.

This clonotype was detected only a few times. V gene TRBV4-1 combines with J gene TRBJ2-7; 9 positions agree with TRBD2. The germline gives CDR1 MGHRA, CDR2 YSYEKL. The CDR3 has 15 amino acids. The J segment lost 5 bases and the V segment lost 2 bases, leaving 7 bases of the junction unmatched. The DNA for the CDR3 is TGCGCCAGCAGCCAAATTACTAGCGGGTCTAACGAGCAGTACTTC. It translates to CASSQITSGSNEQYF.

V gene TRBV30 combines with J gene TRBJ1-2, with 10 bases lining up with TRBD1. J was trimmed by 7 bases and V by 0 bases; bases with no gene match: 8. The CDR3 extends over 15 amino acids. CDR1 is GTSNPN and CDR2 is SVGIG in the germline V gene (reference sequence). The CDR3 here is CAWSVRDRGPSGYTF. The CDR3 region has the DNA TGTGCCTGGAGTGTACGTGACAGGGGGCCGAGTGGCTACACCTTC.

This clonotype occurred a few times. The chain employs TRBV7-2 and TRBJ2-3; D is perhaps TRBD1 (5 bases). CDR3 length: 16 residues. Trimming stripped 5 bases from V and 6 bases from J, with 21 bases between. Germline values: CDR1 SGHTA, CDR2 FQGNSA. CDR3: CASSIQLPPRQDTQYF. In DNA form, the CDR3 reads TGTGCCAGCAGCATACAACTCCCCCCGAGACAGGATACGCAGTATTTT.

This clonotype ranks as medium-sized (0.01 to 0.1%). The chain has TRBV30 and TRBJ1-2; 9 bases agree with TRBD1. Germline V gene sequence: CDR1 GTSNPN, CDR2 SVGIG (reference sequence). Trimming cost V 4 bases and J 2 bases; bases outside gene matches: 8. The length of the CDR3 is 15 residues. The CDR3, as DNA: TGTGCCTGGAAGAACAGGGGGCTAATGAACTATGGCTACACCTTC. Its translation: CAWKNRGLMNYGYTF.

This sequence joins TRBV12-3 or TRBV12-4 and TRBJ2-3; no reliable D call. V lost 5 bases, J lost 5 bases, and 8 bases lay in between. The CDR3 sequence is 12 residues long. CDR3 in amino acids: CASSQNLDTQYF. CDR3 coding DNA: TGTGCCAGCAGTCAGAATCTAGATACGCAGTATTTT.

This clonotype was detected a few times. V usage is TRBV20-1 and J usage is TRBJ1-5, with TRBD1 identical over 9 bases. Germline V gene lookup returns CDR1 DFQATT and CDR2 SNEGSKA (reference sequence). This CDR3 comprises 16 residues. Trimming removed 3 bases from V and 1 base from J; junction bases left unmatched: 7. The CDR3 spells CSARGDRAGSNQPQHF. In DNA, the CDR3 is TGCAGTGCTAGGGGGGACAGGGCTGGGAGCAATCAGCCCCAGCATTTT.

V is TRBV28 and J is TRBJ2-7; no firm D call. This CDR3 comprises 13 residues. Germline CDR1 is MDHEN and CDR2 is SYDVKM. V gave up 7 bases and J gave up 0 bases, with 10 bases separating them. The CDR3 loop reads CASTVSPSYEQYF. The CDR3 DNA sequence: TGTGCCAGCACCGTCAGTCCCTCCTACGAGCAGTACTTC. The full variable domain, completed using reference TRBV28 and TRBJ2-7, is DVKVTQSSRYLVKRTGEKVFLECVQDMDHENMFWYRQDPGLGLRLIYFSYDVKMKEKGDIPEGYSVSREKKERFSLILESASTNQTSMYLCASTVSPSYEQYFGPGTRLTVT.

In this sample, this clonotype turned up a few times. The V gene is TRBV12-3 or TRBV12-4, the J gene TRBJ1-5; the D is unclear. V shed 6 bases and J shed 9 bases, with 24 bases lying between them. The CDR3 length is 16 residues. Here the CDR3 DNA reads TGTGCCAGCAGCCCCGCCGGGGTGGGGTTGAGTCGGCCCCAGCATTTT. This translates into CASSPAGVGLSRPQHF.

The gene calls are TRBV27 and TRBJ2-3; TRBD2 might be the D (7 bases). Germline lookup yields CDR1 MNHEY and CDR2 SMNVEV (reference sequence). Trimming removed 4 bases from V and 4 bases from J, with 15 bases in between. This CDR3 spans 15 amino acids. The CDR3 loop reads CASSSGAGASDTQYF. The CDR3 bases are TGTGCCAGCAGTTCAGGGGCGGGGGCATCAGATACGCAGTATTTT.

A few counts support this clonotype. The chain carries TRBV29-1 and TRBJ1-5; D unresolved. CDR3 length: 12 amino acids. V shed 3 bases and J shed 6 bases, with 9 bases lying between them. CDR1 and CDR2 from the germline V gene are SQVTM and ANQGSEA. The CDR3 loop reads CSVDDGSQPQHF. The CDR3 nucleotides read TGCAGCGTTGATGACGGAAGTCAGCCCCAGCATTTT.

V usage is TRBV20-1 and J usage is TRBJ2-3, with D uncertain. The length of the CDR3 is 14 residues. Deletions cut 1 base from V and 2 bases from J, with 10 bases between. CDR1 and CDR2 from the germline V gene are DFQATT and SNEGSKA (reference sequence). DNA of the CDR3: TGCAGTGCTAGAGGGGTCGCCGTCACAGATACGCAGTATTTT. It is translated as CSARGVAVTDTQYF.

This clonotype was observed a handful of times. The rearrangement joins TRBV27 to TRBJ1-2; the D gene is possibly TRBD1 (6 bases). The germline V gene encodes CDR1 MNHEY and CDR2 SMNVEV (reference sequence). This CDR3 contains 17 residues. The V end lost 2 bases, the J end lost 1 base, and 17 bases lay between the germline ends. This chain's CDR3 is CASSLRAGVRGNYGYTF. CDR3 in DNA: TGTGCCAGCAGTTTAAGGGCAGGGGTTCGGGGTAACTATGGCTACACCTTC.

V and J are TRBV9 and TRBJ2-2, with D unresolved. The germline V and J ends were trimmed by 0 bases and 0 bases, with 3 bases remaining between them. Germline values: CDR1 SGDLS, CDR2 YYNGEE. The CDR3 is 14 residues long. CDR3 nucleotide sequence: TGTGCCAGCAGCGTAGCCGCGAACACCGGGGAGCTGTTTTTT. Its protein product is CASSVAANTGELFF.

The chain carries TRBV7-9 and TRBJ2-2; 8 bases agree with TRBD2. V was pared by 5 bases and J by 3 bases, with 5 bases of the junction left unmatched. Germline V gene sequence: CDR1 SEHNR, CDR2 FQNEAQ (reference sequence). The CDR3 has 15 amino acids. The CDR3 protein is CASSHGRGDTGELFF. In nucleotides, the CDR3 is TGTGCCAGCAGCCACGGGCGGGGGGACACCGGGGAGCTGTTTTTT.